Here is one TCR beta chain with its context. Its antigen is unidentified. PCR involved 60 Vbeta and 13 Jbeta primers. Only in-frame clones appear in the TCRdb table, and some are missing; sequencing was by immunoSEQ multiplex PCR. The sample has approximately 110,000 clones, around 78% seen once. The entry originates in a study of cytomegalovirus exposure and HLA in healthy donors. The wider study: As released early, the data held 75 million to 90 million unique TCRs from HLA-typed donors. Assignment to the Caucasian-associated ancestry cluster applied to more than 75% of the 350 to 500 genotyped donors. Study conclusions and caveats: Later, TCR association rates were found to vary by HLA locus, highest for DRB1 and lowest for HLA-C.

The length of the CDR3 is 14 residues. Per germline, CDR1 SGHAT and CDR2 FQNNGV. The sequenced material came from PBMCs. V gene TRBV11-2 combines with J gene TRBJ2-5; no reliable D call. The DNA end is a closer match to TRBJ2-7, so the J assignment may be wrong. This receptor was taken from a man aged 40-49 years in good health and CMV-seronegative. This chain's CDR3 is CASSRDRSSYEQYF. CDR3 sequence (DNA): TGTGCCAGCAGTCGAGATAGGAGCTCCTACGAGCAGTACTTC.